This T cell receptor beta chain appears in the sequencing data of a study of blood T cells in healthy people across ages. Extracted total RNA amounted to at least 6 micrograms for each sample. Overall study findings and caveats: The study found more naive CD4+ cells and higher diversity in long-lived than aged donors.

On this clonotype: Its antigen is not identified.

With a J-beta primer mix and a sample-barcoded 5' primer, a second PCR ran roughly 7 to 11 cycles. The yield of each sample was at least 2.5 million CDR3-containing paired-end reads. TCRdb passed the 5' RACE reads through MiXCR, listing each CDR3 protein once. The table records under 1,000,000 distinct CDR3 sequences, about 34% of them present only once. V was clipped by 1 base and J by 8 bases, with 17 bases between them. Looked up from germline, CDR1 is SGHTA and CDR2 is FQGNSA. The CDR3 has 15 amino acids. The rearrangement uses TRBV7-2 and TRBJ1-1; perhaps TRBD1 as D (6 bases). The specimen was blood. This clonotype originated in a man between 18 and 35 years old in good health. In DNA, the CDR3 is TGTGCCAGCAGCTTAGTTCCCCAACAGGGAGGCGAAGCTTTCTTT. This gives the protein CASSLVPQQGGEAFF.